The T cell receptor (beta chain) under discussion was sequenced for a study of blood T cell repertoires in COVID-19. Here immunoSEQ multiplex PCR was the method, and the copy in TCRdb shows in-frame clones only, minus some. The sample carries hundreds of thousands of clones, roughly 89% recorded once. The V gene's germline CDR1 is MDHEN and CDR2 SYDVKM. V was clipped by 5 bases and J by 16 bases, with 17 bases between them. The CDR3 length is 12 residues. This TCR derives from a woman aged 45-65 years who had been exposed to COVID-19. The specimen was PBMCs or T cells enriched from blood (not recorded which). The genes are TRBV28 and TRBJ1-4; D not resolved. Written as DNA, the CDR3 is TGTGCCAGCAGTCCACGTGGACTTAGGGCGTTTTTT. Its translation: CASSPRGLRAFF.